A single sample is the source of the 29 T cell receptor beta chains below, sequenced in a study of OX40 agonist ivuxolimab in advanced cancers. Generated by immunoSEQ multiplex PCR, the TCRdb table keeps only in-frame clones and is missing some. The sample yields 100,000 to 150,000 clones, just over 90% seen once. The sample here was CD4+ or CD8+ T cells sorted from blood, taken in a trial of the OX40 agonist ivuxolimab. These receptors all come from an adult with an advanced solid tumor such as melanoma, head and neck, liver or kidney cancer.

This chain links TRBV18 with TRBJ1-1; 10 positions match TRBD1. Germline assignment: CDR1 KGHSH and CDR2 LQKENI. The J segment lost 4 bases and the V segment lost 0 bases, leaving 2 bases of the junction unmatched. This CDR3 contains 15 residues. CDR3 residues: CASSPPGQGTTEAFF. The CDR3 region has the DNA TGTGCCAGCTCACCACCGGGACAGGGGACCACTGAAGCTTTCTTT.

This chain joins TRBV28 and TRBJ1-5; possible D gene TRBD1, 5 bases. Per the germline V gene, CDR1 is MDHEN and CDR2 is SYDVKM. V lost 5 bases and J lost 3, with 11 bases in between. There are 14 residues in the CDR3. The chain's CDR3 is CASSRDLNNQPQHF. For the CDR3, the DNA is TGTGCCAGCAGTAGGGACCTGAACAATCAGCCCCAGCATTTT.

The DNA for the CDR3 is TGTGCCAGTCGGGGTGGCGGGACAGGGATTCAGCCCCAGCATTTT. The encoded protein is CASRGGGTGIQPQHF. The chain recombines TRBV19 with TRBJ1-5; TRBD1 matches 9 bases. V was clipped by 8 bases and J by 6 bases; unmatched bases: 11. Germline values: CDR1 LNHDA, CDR2 SQIVND (reference sequence). The CDR3 has 15 residues.

The chain has TRBV28 and TRBJ2-5, with 13 bases fitting TRBD2. The junction had 14 bases not matched to a gene; V was cut back by 4 bases and J by 3 bases. Looked up from germline, CDR1 is MDHEN and CDR2 is SYDVKM. The CDR3 is 19 residues long. CDR3 DNA: TGTGCCAGCAGTTACCCCTTGCCACTAGCGGGAGGGCCCGAAGAGACCCAGTACTTC. It specifies CASSYPLPLAGGPEETQYF.

To note about this clone: A junction end diverges from the germline sequence, so it may reflect a read error. The chain joins TRBV7-9 to TRBJ1-5; D might be TRBD1 (5 bases). Germline CDR1 and CDR2: SEHNR and FQNEAQ (reference sequence). This CDR3 has 17 residues. The CDR3 DNA reads as TGTGCCAACAGCTTAGTCGTAGGGGCCCTTAGCAATCAGCCCCAGCATTTT. It codes for CANSLVVGALSNQPQHF.

This chain links TRBV11-2 with TRBJ1-1, with D hard to call. Trimming took 1 base from V and 3 from J, leaving 6 bases between them. The CDR3 loop spans 13 amino acids. CDR1 and CDR2 from the germline V gene are SGHAT and FQNNGV. CDR3: CASSLVTDTEAFF. Written as DNA, the CDR3 is TGTGCCAGCAGCTTAGTGACTGACACTGAAGCTTTCTTT.

This chain connects TRBV6-4 to TRBJ2-5, with 7 bases that match TRBD2. With V trimmed by 0 bases and J by 5 bases, 0 bases remained unmatched. CDR1 MRHNA and CDR2 SNTAGT come from the germline V gene. The CDR3 covers 13 residues. CDR3 sequence reads: CASSDSGGETQYF. The CDR3 coding sequence is TGTGCCAGCAGTGACTCGGGGGGGGAGACCCAGTACTTC.

The chain employs TRBV28 and TRBJ1-5; D uncertain. The CDR3 loop spans 14 amino acids. Germline CDR1 MDHEN, CDR2 SYDVKM. V dropped 6 bases and J dropped 2 bases, with 11 bases sitting between them. CDR3: CASRTQQGNQPQHF. The DNA for the CDR3 is TGTGCCAGCAGGACCCAGCAGGGCAATCAGCCCCAGCATTTT.

The chain uses TRBV11-3 and TRBJ2-2, with D hard to call. Germline assignment: CDR1 SGHNT and CDR2 YENEEA. This CDR3 contains 14 residues. V lost 2 bases and J lost 0, with 4 bases in between. CDR3 in DNA: TGTGCCAGCAGCTTAACGCCGAACACCGGGGAGCTGTTTTTT. It yields the protein CASSLTPNTGELFF. The full variable domain, completed using reference TRBV11-3 and TRBJ2-2, is EAGVVQSPRYKIIEKKQPVAFWCNPISGHNTLYWYLQNLGQGPELLIRYENEEAVDDSQLPKDRFSAERLKGVDSTLKIQPAELGDSAVYLCASSLTPNTGELFFGEGSRLTVL.

The chain links TRBV7-9 to TRBJ1-5; D is unresolved. The CDR3 is 14 residues long. Between the trimmed V and J ends, which lost 0 bases and 0 bases, there was a span of 3 bases. In germline, CDR1 is SEHNR, CDR2 FQNEAQ (reference sequence). CDR3 loop: CASSLAGSNQPQHF. The CDR3 DNA reads as TGTGCCAGCAGCTTAGCAGGTAGCAATCAGCCCCAGCATTTT.

This clone was detected once. The V and J genes are TRBV7-2 and TRBJ2-1, with TRBD2 matching over 9 bases. There are 16 residues in the CDR3. The V gene's germline CDR1 is SGHTA and CDR2 FQGNSA. V dropped 2 bases and J dropped 9; count of bases not matched to a gene: 11. The CDR3 DNA follows: TGTGCCAGCAGCTTATGGTCCGGGACTAGCTATAGTGAGCAGTTCTTC. This translates into CASSLWSGTSYSEQFF.

The chain recombines TRBV11-2 with TRBJ1-3, with D tentatively TRBD1 (5 bases). The V end was cut by 4 bases, the J end by 4 bases, with 20 bases between. In germline, CDR1 is SGHAT, CDR2 FQNNGV. The CDR3 loop spans 17 amino acids. The CDR3 protein is CASSSRGRFGEGNTIYF. The CDR3 DNA reads TGTGCCAGCAGCTCCCGGGGCCGCTTTGGGGAGGGAAACACCATATATTTT. Using reference TRBV11-2 and TRBJ1-3 for the parts outside the CDR3, the full variable domain is EAGVAQSPRYKIIEKRQSVAFWCNPISGHATLYWYQQILGQGPKLLIQFQNNGVVDDSQLPKDRFSAERLKGVDSTLKIQPAKLEDSAVYLCASSSRGRFGEGNTIYFGEGSWLTVV.

The chain combines TRBV28 with TRBJ2-7; possibly TRBD2 for D (7 bases). The V gene lost 10 bases and the J gene lost 6 bases, with 22 bases spanning the gap. Germline V gene sequence: CDR1 MDHEN, CDR2 SYDVKM. The CDR3 covers 14 residues. In DNA form, the CDR3 reads TGTGCCATCAGAGGGGGAGGGTCTCGTGCCGAGCAGTACTTC. As protein: CAIRGGGSRAEQYF.

The chain is built from TRBV7-2 and TRBJ1-2, with 9 positions matching TRBD1. Losses at the gene ends were 5 bases for V and 7 bases for J; bases not matched to a gene: 17. CDR1 and CDR2 from the germline V gene are SGHTA and FQGNSA. The CDR3 runs to 17 residues. The CDR3 DNA reads as TGTGCCAGCAGCCCAACCCTCAGGACAGGGGAGGTGGGTGGCTACACCTTC. Its protein product is CASSPTLRTGEVGGYTF.

The V and J genes are TRBV6-6 and TRBJ1-5; possibly TRBD1 for D (6 bases). The CDR3 sequence is 14 residues long. Germline loops: CDR1 MNHNY, CDR2 SVGAGI (reference sequence). The V and J ends lost 5 bases and 1 base respectively, with 9 bases between them. Here the CDR3 DNA reads TGTGCCAGCAGTAGACAGGCGAGCAATCAGCCCCAGCATTTT. Encoded protein: CASSRQASNQPQHF.

The V gene is TRBV28, the J gene TRBJ2-7; 8 bases agree with TRBD2. Germline CDR1 reads MDHEN; CDR2 reads SYDVKM. The CDR3 has 13 amino acids. V dropped 6 bases and J dropped 2; count of bases not matched to a gene: 3. The CDR3 region has the DNA TGTGCCAGCAGGGAGACTAGCGCCTACGAGCAGTACTTC. Protein: CASRETSAYEQYF.

This rearrangement joins TRBV6-5 to TRBJ1-2; TRBD1 agrees at 12 bases. V shed 6 bases, J shed 7 bases, and the junction held 6 bases outside the gene matches. The germline V gene encodes CDR1 MNHEY and CDR2 SVGAGI. This CDR3 contains 14 residues. The CDR3 is CASSPGTGGPGYTF. The CDR3 DNA reads as TGTGCCAGCAGCCCCGGGACAGGGGGCCCTGGCTACACCTTC.

The chain has TRBV28 and TRBJ2-3; tentatively, D is TRBD1 (5 bases). The CDR3 is 12 residues long. CDR1 is MDHEN and CDR2 is SYDVKM in the germline V gene. V was clipped by 7 bases and J by 6 bases, with 11 bases between them. The CDR3 DNA reads as TGTGCCAGCACCTCGACAGCGGATACGCAGTATTTT. Encoded protein: CASTSTADTQYF. Full variable domain (missing parts from reference TRBV28 and TRBJ2-3): DVKVTQSSRYLVKRTGEKVFLECVQDMDHENMFWYRQDPGLGLRLIYFSYDVKMKEKGDIPEGYSVSREKKERFSLILESASTNQTSMYLCASTSTADTQYFGPGTRLTVL.

The gene calls are TRBV9 and TRBJ1-3, with D tentatively TRBD1 (5 bases). V lost 0 bases to trimming and J lost 0 bases, with 7 bases between them. Germline V gives CDR1 SGDLS, CDR2 YYNGEE. The CDR3 has 15 amino acids. The CDR3 bases are TGTGCCAGCAGCGTAGTAGGGGCCTCTGGAAACACCATATATTTT. This encodes CASSVVGASGNTIYF.

The CDR3 here is CASSWDLQGEQFF. As DNA, the CDR3 is TGCGCCAGCAGCTGGGACCTACAGGGAGAGCAGTTCTTC. The chain joins TRBV5-1 to TRBJ2-1; a possible D gene is TRBD1 (6 bases). The CDR3 has 13 residues. Trimming removed 3 bases from V and 10 bases from J, with 14 bases in between. Looked up from germline, CDR1 is SGHRS and CDR2 is YFSETQ. Drawing the rest from reference TRBV5-1 and TRBJ2-1, the complete variable domain is KAGVTQTPRYLIKTRGQQVTLSCSPISGHRSVSWYQQTPGQGLQFLFEYFSETQRNKGNFPGRFSGRQFSNSRSEMNVSTLELGDSALYLCASSWDLQGEQFFGPGTRLTVL.

This clone was seen just once. The CDR3 protein is CASSSVLDQPQHF. CDR3 coding DNA: TGTGCCAGCAGCTCCGTTCTTGATCAGCCCCAGCATTTT. The V and J genes are TRBV5-6 and TRBJ1-5; D gene ambiguous. The germline CDR1 and CDR2 sequences are SGHDT and YYEEEE. V lost 3 bases and J lost 5, with 9 bases in between. CDR3 length: 13 residues.

V is TRBV4-3 and J is TRBJ2-7, with D possibly matching TRBD2 (6 bases). The CDR3 has 14 amino acids. Trimming took 3 bases from V and 7 from J, leaving 16 bases between them. Germline loops: CDR1 LGHNA, CDR2 YSLEER. The CDR3 is CASSQTLARLEQYF. As DNA, the CDR3 is TGCGCCAGCAGCCAGACACTAGCCCGGTTGGAGCAGTACTTC.

The V and J genes are TRBV10-3 and TRBJ2-7; 11 nucleotides line up with TRBD2. The germline V gene has CDR1 ENHRY and CDR2 SYGVKD. V lost 3 bases, J lost 1 base, and 8 bases stayed unmatched. The CDR3 extends over 17 amino acids. CDR3: CAISDSGTSGRSYEQYF. The CDR3 DNA follows: TGTGCCATCAGTGATTCTGGAACTAGCGGGAGATCCTACGAGCAGTACTTC.

The chain uses TRBV19 and TRBJ1-3; the D gene is possibly TRBD1 (6 bases). The CDR3 is 13 residues long. The germline gives CDR1 LNHDA, CDR2 SQIVND (reference sequence). V shed 9 bases and J shed 1 base, with 10 bases lying between them. DNA for the CDR3: TGTGCCAGCCAACAGGGATCTGGAAACACCATATATTTT. Protein sequence: CASQQGSGNTIYF. Based on the CDR3 plus reference TRBV19 and TRBJ1-3, the full variable domain is DGGITQSPKYLFRKEGQNVTLSCEQNLNHDAMYWYRQDPGQGLRLIYYSQIVNDFQKGDIAEGYSVSREKKESFPLTVTSAQKNPTAFYLCASQQGSGNTIYFGEGSWLTVV.

The chain recombines TRBV9 with TRBJ2-2; D is uncertain. Germline lookup yields CDR1 SGDLS and CDR2 YYNGEE. This CDR3 is built from 14 residues. V gave up 0 bases and J gave up 2 bases, with 5 bases separating them. The CDR3 region is CASSVVTNTGELFF. For the CDR3, the DNA is TGTGCCAGCAGCGTAGTCACAAACACCGGGGAGCTGTTTTTT.

The chain links TRBV4-1 to TRBJ2-7; 15 nucleotides line up with TRBD2. J lost 4 bases, V lost 1 base, and 2 bases had no gene match. CDR3 size: 16 residues. Germline values: CDR1 MGHRA, CDR2 YSYEKL. The CDR3 coding sequence is TGCGCCAGCAGCCAAGGGACTAGCGGGGGGGATTACGAGCAGTACTTC. This codes for CASSQGTSGGDYEQYF.

The chain combines TRBV6-4 with TRBJ1-2; D is possibly TRBD1 (5 bases). CDR1 and CDR2 (germline): MRHNA, SNTAGT. The CDR3 totals 12 residues. V dropped 4 bases and J dropped 2 bases, with 5 bases sitting between them. CDR3 sequence reads: CASSAGNYGYTF. The CDR3 DNA reads as TGTGCCAGCAGTGCAGGGAACTATGGCTACACCTTC.

The count of this clone is one. This chain connects TRBV5-1 to TRBJ2-1; D may be TRBD1 (5 bases). The V and J ends lost 7 bases and 10 bases respectively, with 12 bases between them. CDR3 length equals 11 residues. From germline, CDR1 is SGHRS and CDR2 YFSETQ. CDR3 in amino acids: CASGHKEEQFF. CDR3 DNA: TGCGCCAGCGGACACAAGGAGGAGCAGTTCTTC.

This clone was counted between two and nine times. The chain uses TRBV28 and TRBJ1-4; D unclear. Germline loops: CDR1 MDHEN, CDR2 SYDVKM. The length of the CDR3 is 14 residues. V gave up 11 bases and J gave up 5 bases, with 18 bases separating them. The CDR3 sequence: CAVPLEGFNEKLFF. Here the CDR3 DNA reads TGTGCCGTTCCCCTTGAGGGATTCAATGAAAAACTGTTTTTT.